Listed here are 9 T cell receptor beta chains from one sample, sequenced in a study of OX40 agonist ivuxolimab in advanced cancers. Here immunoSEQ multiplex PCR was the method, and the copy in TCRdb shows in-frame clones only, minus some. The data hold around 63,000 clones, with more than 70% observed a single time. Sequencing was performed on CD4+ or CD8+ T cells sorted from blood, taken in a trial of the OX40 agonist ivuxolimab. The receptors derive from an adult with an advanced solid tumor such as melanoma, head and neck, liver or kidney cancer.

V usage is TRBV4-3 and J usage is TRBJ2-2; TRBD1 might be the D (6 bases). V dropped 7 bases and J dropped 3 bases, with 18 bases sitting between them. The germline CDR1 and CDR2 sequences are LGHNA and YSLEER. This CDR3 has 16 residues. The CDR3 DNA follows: TGCGCCAGCAAAAGCCAGGGGATAGGGGACACCGGGGAGCTGTTTTTT. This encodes CASKSQGIGDTGELFF.

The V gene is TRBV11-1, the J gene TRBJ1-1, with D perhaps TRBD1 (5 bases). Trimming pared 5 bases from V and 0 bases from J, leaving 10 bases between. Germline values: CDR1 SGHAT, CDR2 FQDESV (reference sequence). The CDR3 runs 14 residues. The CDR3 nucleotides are TGTGCCAGCAGCCGTCCACAGGTGAACACTGAAGCTTTCTTT. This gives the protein CASSRPQVNTEAFF.

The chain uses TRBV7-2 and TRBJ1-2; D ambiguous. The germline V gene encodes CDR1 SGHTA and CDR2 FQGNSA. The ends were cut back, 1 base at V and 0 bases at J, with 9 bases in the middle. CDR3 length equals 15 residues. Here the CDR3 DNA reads TGTGCCAGCAGCTTAGTTTACGGGACTAACTATGGCTACACCTTC. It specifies CASSLVYGTNYGYTF.

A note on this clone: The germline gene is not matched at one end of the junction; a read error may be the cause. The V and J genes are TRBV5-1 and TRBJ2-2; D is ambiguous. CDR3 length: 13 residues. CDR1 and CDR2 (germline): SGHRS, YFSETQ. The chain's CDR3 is CASSLENPGELFF. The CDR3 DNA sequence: TGCGCCAGCAGCTTAGAGAACCCCGGGGAGCTGTTTTTT.

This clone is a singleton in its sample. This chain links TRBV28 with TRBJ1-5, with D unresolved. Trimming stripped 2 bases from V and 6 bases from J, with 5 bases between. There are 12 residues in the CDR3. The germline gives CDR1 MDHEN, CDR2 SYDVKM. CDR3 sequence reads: CASSLVSQPQHF. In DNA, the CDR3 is TGTGCCAGCAGTTTAGTCAGTCAGCCCCAGCATTTT. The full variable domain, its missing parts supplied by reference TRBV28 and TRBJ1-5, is DVKVTQSSRYLVKRTGEKVFLECVQDMDHENMFWYRQDPGLGLRLIYFSYDVKMKEKGDIPEGYSVSREKKERFSLILESASTNQTSMYLCASSLVSQPQHFGDGTRLSIL.

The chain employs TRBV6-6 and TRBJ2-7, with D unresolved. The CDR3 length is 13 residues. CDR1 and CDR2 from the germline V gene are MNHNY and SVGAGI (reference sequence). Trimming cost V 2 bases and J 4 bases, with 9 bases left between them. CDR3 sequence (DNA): TGTGCCAGCAGTTACACCTCTGGGTACGAGCAGTACTTC. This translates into CASSYTSGYEQYF.

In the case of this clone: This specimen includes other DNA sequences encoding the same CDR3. The CDR3 DNA sequence: TGTGCCAGCAGCTTAGTAGAGACCCAGTACTTC. It specifies CASSLVETQYF. The genes are TRBV7-9 and TRBJ2-5, with D hard to call. Germline V CDR1 and CDR2: SEHNR, FQNEAQ (reference sequence). V was clipped by 1 base and J by 4 bases, with 1 base between them. The CDR3 spans 11 residues.

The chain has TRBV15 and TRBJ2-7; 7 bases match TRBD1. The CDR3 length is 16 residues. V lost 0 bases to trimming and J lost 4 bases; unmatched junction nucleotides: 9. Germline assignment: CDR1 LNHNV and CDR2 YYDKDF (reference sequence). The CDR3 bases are TGTGCCACCAGCAGAGATTATGAGACAGGGACATACGAGCAGTACTTC. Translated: CATSRDYETGTYEQYF.

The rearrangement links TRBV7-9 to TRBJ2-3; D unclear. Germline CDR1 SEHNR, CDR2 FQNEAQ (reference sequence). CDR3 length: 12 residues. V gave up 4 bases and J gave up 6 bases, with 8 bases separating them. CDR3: CASSSDGDTQYF. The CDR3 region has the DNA TGTGCCAGCAGCTCGGACGGCGATACGCAGTATTTT. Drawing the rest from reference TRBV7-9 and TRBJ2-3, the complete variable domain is DTGVSQNPRHKITKRGQNVTFRCDPISEHNRLYWYRQTLGQGPEFLTYFQNEAQLEKSRLLSDRFSAERPKGSFSTLEIQRTEQGDSAMYLCASSSDGDTQYFGPGTRLTVL.